This T cell receptor beta chain was profiled in a study of control samples from healthy donors and cancer patients. This CDR3 is 14 amino acids long. V gave up 0 bases and J gave up 9 bases, with 12 bases separating them. Germline values: CDR1 MNHEY, CDR2 SVGAGI. This table comes from immunoSEQ multiplex PCR, and its TCRdb copy is limited to in-frame clones, with some not included. This table has 140,000 to 150,000 clones, 75% to 95% appearing once. The source of this sequence is a man between 25 and 39 years old in good health. The source material was blood. The chain couples TRBV6-5 to TRBJ1-5; D ambiguous. CDR3: CASSYSGPEGPQHF. The CDR3 bases are TGTGCCAGCAGTTACTCTGGGCCCGAAGGGCCCCAGCATTTT.